Presented here are 6 T cell receptor beta chains from one specimen sequenced in a study of shared clonotypes between healthy human individuals (dated by TCRdb to between 2020 and 2021). CD8 naive samples were CD45RO-negative cells positively selected for CCR7, giving a CD45RA+CCR7+ population that excluded TemRA cells. The receptor library was made with the immunoSEQ multiplex PCR assay. As stored in TCRdb, this immuneACCESS dataset retains in-frame rearrangements with V and J assigned. A fraction of the clones does not appear; measured against another copy, unresolved V genes explain less than half of the discrepancy, and the remainder lacks a known reason. In all, the sample holds about 2.2 million clones, and roughly 95% of those were seen once. The biggest ten clones account for more than 1.5% of the sample. Material for sequencing was naive CD8+ T cells from PBMCs. The sample's cell subset or site label, in plain terms: CD45RA+CCR7+. These receptors came from a young man in good health. Some clones in this sample may be carry-over from other donors' samples.

The gene calls are TRBV18 and TRBJ2-7, with TRBD2 identical over 12 bases. Trimming at V came to 4 bases and at J to 5 bases, leaving 12 bases not matched to a gene. The CDR3 is made up of 17 amino acids. Germline V gives CDR1 KGHSH, CDR2 LQKENI. DNA of the CDR3: TGTGCCAGCTCACGGGGGGCTGGAGCTAGCGGGAGGGACGAGCAGTACTTC. It is translated as CASSRGAGASGRDEQYF.

This sequence joins TRBV6-1 and TRBJ2-1; tentatively, D is TRBD2 (5 bases). Germline lookup yields CDR1 MNHNS and CDR2 SASEGT. The CDR3 spans 17 residues. Trimming shortened V by 4 bases and J by 3 bases, and 19 bases separated the two germline ends. In DNA, the CDR3 is TGTGCCAGCAGTGGAACTAGATGGAGGAAATTCTACAATGAGCAGTTCTTC. It codes for CASSGTRWRKFYNEQFF.

The gene calls are TRBV5-5 and TRBJ1-2, with TRBD1 matching 9 bases. Per germline, CDR1 SGHKS and CDR2 YYEKEE (reference sequence). This CDR3 has 13 amino acids. The V and J ends lost 3 bases and 8 bases, in that order; junction bases with no gene match: 5. As DNA, the CDR3 is TGTGCCAGCAGCTCGGACAGGGGAAAGGGCTACACCTTC. Its translation is CASSSDRGKGYTF.

The chain uses TRBV7-8 and TRBJ1-1, with D maybe TRBD1 (5 bases). The CDR3 extends over 13 amino acids. CDR1 is SGHVS and CDR2 is FQNEAQ in the germline V gene. The V end lost 3 bases, the J end lost 7 bases, and 12 bases lay between the germline ends. CDR3 sequence reads: CASSLGRASEAFF. The DNA for the CDR3 is TGTGCCAGCAGCTTGGGACGGGCAAGTGAAGCTTTCTTT.

Notes on this clone: Different DNA sequences within this sample yield the same CDR3. The chain has TRBV27 and TRBJ2-1; 8 bases fit TRBD1. This CDR3 spans 14 amino acids. The V and J ends lost 5 bases and 7 bases, in that order; junction bases with no gene match: 7. Germline loops: CDR1 MNHEY, CDR2 SMNVEV (reference sequence). DNA of the CDR3: TGTGCCAGCAGTCACCGGACAGGGAGGAATGAGCAGTTCTTC. Amino acid sequence: CASSHRTGRNEQFF.

This chain joins TRBV5-1 and TRBJ2-1; weak D call: TRBD2 (6 bases). Looked up from germline, CDR1 is SGHRS and CDR2 is YFSETQ. Between the trimmed V and J ends, which lost 4 bases and 6 bases, there was a span of 14 bases. The CDR3 runs 14 residues. The CDR3 loop reads CASSATRYPNEQFF. CDR3 sequence (DNA): TGCGCCAGCAGCGCGACTAGATATCCCAATGAGCAGTTCTTC.